The rows below give T cell receptor beta chains drawn from one sample of a study of cytomegalovirus exposure and HLA in healthy donors. The assay was immunoSEQ multiplex PCR, and TCRdb's table has in-frame clones only and misses some. The sample yields about 90,000 clones, more than 60% seen once. Sequencing was carried out using PBMCs. The receptors stem from a man under 40 in good health and CMV-seronegative. Each CDR3 is given with its conserved first and last residue. Fields, in order: clone size, D gene, J gene, V gene, CDR3 DNA, CDR3 protein. D genes are given only for firm matches. Some rows mark clone size as missing; the rest say once, few, many or name a class of expanded clone.

>.|TRBD2|TRBJ2-7|TRBV5-1
TGCGCCAGCAGCTCGGGGACTAGCGGGGCCGGGGACTTC
CASSSGTSGAGDF
>few|.|TRBJ2-5|TRBV18
TGTGCCAGCTCACCGGCCAGTGGACTGGGGGAGACCCAGTACTTC
CASSPASGLGETQYF
>.|TRBD1|TRBJ2-7|TRBV2
TGTGCCAGCAGGACATCAAAGGGGACAGCCCTTTTCGAGCAGTACTTC
CASRTSKGTALFEQYF
>.|.|TRBJ1-1|TRBV7-9
TGTGCCAGCAGCTTATATCCAGGGGACATGAACACTGAAGCTTTCTTT
CASSLYPGDMNTEAFF
>.|.|TRBJ1-3|TRBV7-9
TGTGCCAGCACGCCCTCAGCCGCCAGGAGAAACACCATATATTTT
CASTPSAARRNTIYF
>.|TRBD1|TRBJ1-6|TRBV27
TGTGCCAGCAGTAGGACAGGGGCCGGGAATTCACCCCTCCACTTT
CASSRTGAGNSPLHF
>.|.|TRBJ2-3|TRBV10-2
TGCGCCAGCAGTTTTAAAGATACGCAGTATTTT
CASSFKDTQYF
>.|TRBD1|TRBJ1-2|TRBV11-2
TGTGCCAGCAGCCACGGGACAGGGGACTATGGCTACACCTTC
CASSHGTGDYGYTF
>.|TRBD2|TRBJ2-3|TRBV5-1
TGCGCCAGCAGCTTGGGACTAGCGGCAGATACGCAGTATTTT
CASSLGLAADTQYF
>once|.|TRBJ1-1|TRBV2
TGTGCCAGCGGACGGGATCATAACACTGAAGCTTTCTTT
CASGRDHNTEAFF
>.|TRBD1|TRBJ2-5|TRBV5-1
TGCGCCAGCAGCAACGGTGACAGGGGGCCGGGGGAGACCCAGTACTTC
CASSNGDRGPGETQYF